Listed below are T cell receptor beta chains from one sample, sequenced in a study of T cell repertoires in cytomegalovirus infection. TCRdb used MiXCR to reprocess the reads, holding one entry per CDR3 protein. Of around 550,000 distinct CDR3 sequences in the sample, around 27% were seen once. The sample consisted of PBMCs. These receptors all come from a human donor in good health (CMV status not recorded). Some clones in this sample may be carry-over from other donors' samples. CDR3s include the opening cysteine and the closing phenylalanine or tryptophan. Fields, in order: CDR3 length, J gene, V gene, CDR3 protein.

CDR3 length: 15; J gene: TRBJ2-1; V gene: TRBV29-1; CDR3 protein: CSVALWGGFNNEQFF
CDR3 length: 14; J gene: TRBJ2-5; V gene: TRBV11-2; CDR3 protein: CASSFRLAEETQYF
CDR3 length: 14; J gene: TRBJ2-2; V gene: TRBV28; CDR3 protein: CASRGGAGTGELFF
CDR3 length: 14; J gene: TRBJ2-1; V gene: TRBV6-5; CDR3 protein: CASTRQGVGNEQFF
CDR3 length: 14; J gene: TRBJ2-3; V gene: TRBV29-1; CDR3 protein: CSAPGGFGTDTQYF
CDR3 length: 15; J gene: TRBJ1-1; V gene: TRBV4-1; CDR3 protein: CASSQVARSNTEAFF
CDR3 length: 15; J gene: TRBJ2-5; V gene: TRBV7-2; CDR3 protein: CASSGLTSGRETQYF
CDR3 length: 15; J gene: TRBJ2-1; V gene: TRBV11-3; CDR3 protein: CASSLGGTDYNEQFF
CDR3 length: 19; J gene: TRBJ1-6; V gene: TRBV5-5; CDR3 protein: CASSPGADRGSSYNSPLHF
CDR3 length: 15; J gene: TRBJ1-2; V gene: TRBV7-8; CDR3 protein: CASSLGRQGNYGYTF
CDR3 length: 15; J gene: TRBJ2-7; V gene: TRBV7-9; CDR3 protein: CASSPRQGPSYEQYF
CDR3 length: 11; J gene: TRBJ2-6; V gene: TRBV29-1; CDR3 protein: CVDSGANVLTF
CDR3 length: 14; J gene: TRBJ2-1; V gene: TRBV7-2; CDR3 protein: CASTQGLASHEQFF
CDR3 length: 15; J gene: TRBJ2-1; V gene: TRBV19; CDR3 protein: CASSIWSVGYNEQFF
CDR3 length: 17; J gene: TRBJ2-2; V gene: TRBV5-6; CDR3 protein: CASDESTSGRLTGELFF
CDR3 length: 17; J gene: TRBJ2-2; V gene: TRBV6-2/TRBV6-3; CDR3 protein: CASTSQGSASNTGELFF
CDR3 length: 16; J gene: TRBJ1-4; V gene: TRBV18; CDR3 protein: CASSPQDGVVGEKLFF
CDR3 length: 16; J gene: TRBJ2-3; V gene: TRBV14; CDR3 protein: CASSQVGGRATDTQYF
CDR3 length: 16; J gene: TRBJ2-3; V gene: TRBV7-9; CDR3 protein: CASSPRLAGETDTQYF
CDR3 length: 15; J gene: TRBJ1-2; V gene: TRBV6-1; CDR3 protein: CASSDSMDRVVGYTF
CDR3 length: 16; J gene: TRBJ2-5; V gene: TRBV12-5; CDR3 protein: CASGLVGLAVQETQYF
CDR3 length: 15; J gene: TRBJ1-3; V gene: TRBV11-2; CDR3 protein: CASSFRGTTGDTIYF
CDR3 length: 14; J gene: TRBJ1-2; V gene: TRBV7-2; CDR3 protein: CASSATGDSHGYTF
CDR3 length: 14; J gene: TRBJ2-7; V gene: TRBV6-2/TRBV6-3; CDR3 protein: CASGAGTSGKVQYF
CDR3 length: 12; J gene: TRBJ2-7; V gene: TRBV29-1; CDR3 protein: CSVTKNSYEQYF
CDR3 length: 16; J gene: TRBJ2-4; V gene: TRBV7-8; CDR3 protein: CASSFTGRGGKNIQYF
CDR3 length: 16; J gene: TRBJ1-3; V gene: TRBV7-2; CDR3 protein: CASSLATHRSGNTIYF
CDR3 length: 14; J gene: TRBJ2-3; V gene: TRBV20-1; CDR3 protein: CSVSRGRSTDTQYF
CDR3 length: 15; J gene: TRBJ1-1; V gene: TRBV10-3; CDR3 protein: CAISESTGVPTEAFF
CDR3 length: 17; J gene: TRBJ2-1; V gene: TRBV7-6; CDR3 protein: CASSPRLAGSSYNEQFF
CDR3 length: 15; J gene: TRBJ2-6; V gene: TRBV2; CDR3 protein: CATQLGALGANVLTF
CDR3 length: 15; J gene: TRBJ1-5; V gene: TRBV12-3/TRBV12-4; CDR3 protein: CPIHRARTSNQPQHF
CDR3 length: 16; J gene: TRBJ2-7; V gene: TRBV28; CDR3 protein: CASSLGLAGRNYEQYF
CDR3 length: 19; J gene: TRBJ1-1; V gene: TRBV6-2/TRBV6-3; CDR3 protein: CASSYSSVAGTGGRTEAFF
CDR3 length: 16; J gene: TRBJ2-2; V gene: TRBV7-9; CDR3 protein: CASRYGPGGGNGELFF